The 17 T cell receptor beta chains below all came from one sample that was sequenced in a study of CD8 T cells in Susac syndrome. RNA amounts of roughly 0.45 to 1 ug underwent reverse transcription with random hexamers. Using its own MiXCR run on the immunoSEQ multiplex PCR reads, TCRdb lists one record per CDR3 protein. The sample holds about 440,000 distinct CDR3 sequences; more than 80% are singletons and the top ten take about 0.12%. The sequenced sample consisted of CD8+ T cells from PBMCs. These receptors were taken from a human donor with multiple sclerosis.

Written as DNA, the CDR3 is TGCGCCAGCAGCTTGGTGTCAGGGCGAACTGAAGCTTTCTTT. This codes for CASSLVSGRTEAFF. The chain employs TRBV5-1 and TRBJ1-1; tentative D call: TRBD1 (5 bases). The CDR3 loop spans 14 amino acids. Germline values: CDR1 SGHRS, CDR2 YFSETQ. The ends were cut back, 0 bases at V and 5 bases at J, with 11 bases in the middle.

Written as DNA, the CDR3 is TGTGCCAGCAGGTTCGGGGGGGTCACTGAAGCTTTCTTT. Its protein is CASRFGGVTEAFF. V and J are TRBV7-9 and TRBJ1-1; a weak D match, TRBD1 (5 bases). This CDR3 comprises 13 residues. V lost 6 bases to trimming and J lost 4 bases, with 12 bases between them. The germline gives CDR1 SEHNR, CDR2 FQNEAQ (reference sequence).

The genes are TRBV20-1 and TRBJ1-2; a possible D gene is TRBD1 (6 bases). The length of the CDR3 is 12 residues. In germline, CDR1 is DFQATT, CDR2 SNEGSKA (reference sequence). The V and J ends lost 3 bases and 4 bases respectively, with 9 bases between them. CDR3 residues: CSASTGPYGYTF. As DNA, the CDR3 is TGCAGTGCTAGCACAGGGCCCTATGGCTACACCTTC.

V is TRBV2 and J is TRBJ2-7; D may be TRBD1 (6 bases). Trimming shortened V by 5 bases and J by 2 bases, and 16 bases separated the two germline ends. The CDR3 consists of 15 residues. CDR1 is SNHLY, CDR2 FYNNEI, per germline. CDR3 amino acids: CASSSAGEATYEQYF. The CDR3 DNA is TGTGCCAGCAGTTCTGCAGGGGAAGCCACCTACGAGCAGTACTTC.

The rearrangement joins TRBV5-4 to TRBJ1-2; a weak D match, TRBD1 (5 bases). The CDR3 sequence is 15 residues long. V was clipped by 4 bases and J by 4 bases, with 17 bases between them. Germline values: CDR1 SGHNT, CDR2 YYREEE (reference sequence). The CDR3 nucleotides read TGTGCCAGCAGCCCCGGAGAGGGGATAGCCTATGGCTACACCTTC. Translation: CASSPGEGIAYGYTF.

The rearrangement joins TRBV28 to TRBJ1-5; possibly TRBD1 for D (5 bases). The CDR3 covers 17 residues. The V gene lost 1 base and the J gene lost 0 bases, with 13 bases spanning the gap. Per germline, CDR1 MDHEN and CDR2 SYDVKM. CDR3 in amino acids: CASSLSSRDHSNQPQHF. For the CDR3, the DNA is TGTGCCAGCAGTTTATCAAGCAGGGACCATAGCAATCAGCCCCAGCATTTT.

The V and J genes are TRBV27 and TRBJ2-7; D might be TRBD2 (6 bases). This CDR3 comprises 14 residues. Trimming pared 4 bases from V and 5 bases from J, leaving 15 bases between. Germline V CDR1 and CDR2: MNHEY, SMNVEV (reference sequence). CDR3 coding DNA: TGTGCCAGCAGTTGGGACGGGAGCGTCGACGAGCAGTACTTC. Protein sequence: CASSWDGSVDEQYF.

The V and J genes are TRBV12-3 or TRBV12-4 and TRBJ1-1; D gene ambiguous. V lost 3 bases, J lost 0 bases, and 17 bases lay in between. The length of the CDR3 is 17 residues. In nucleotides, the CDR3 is TGTGCCAGCAGTTTTCTCCCGTTACTCCAAGTGAACACTGAAGCTTTCTTT. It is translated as CASSFLPLLQVNTEAFF.

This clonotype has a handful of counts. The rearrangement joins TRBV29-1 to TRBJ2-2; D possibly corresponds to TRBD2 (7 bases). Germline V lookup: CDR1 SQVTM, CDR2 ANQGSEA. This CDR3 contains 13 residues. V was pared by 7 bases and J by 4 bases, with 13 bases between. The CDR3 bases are TGCAGCGCGAGGGGGGGTAGCACCGGGGAGCTGTTTTTT. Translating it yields CSARGGSTGELFF.

The CDR3 DNA reads as TGTGCCAGCAGAACAACCGACAGGGATGAAGCTTTCTTT. This translates into CASRTTDRDEAFF. The chain combines TRBV16 with TRBJ1-1; TRBD1 matches at 7 bases. CDR1 KGHSY and CDR2 FQNENV come from the germline V gene. The CDR3 is 13 amino acids. J lost 7 bases, V lost 6 bases, and 8 bases had no gene match.

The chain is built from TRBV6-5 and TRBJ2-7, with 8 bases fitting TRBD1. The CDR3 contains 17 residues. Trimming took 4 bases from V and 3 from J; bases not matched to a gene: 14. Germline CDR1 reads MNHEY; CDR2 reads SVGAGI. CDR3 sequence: CASSSRDRGRHLYEQYF. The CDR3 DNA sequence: TGTGCCAGCAGTTCCAGAGACAGGGGACGCCACCTCTACGAGCAGTACTTC.

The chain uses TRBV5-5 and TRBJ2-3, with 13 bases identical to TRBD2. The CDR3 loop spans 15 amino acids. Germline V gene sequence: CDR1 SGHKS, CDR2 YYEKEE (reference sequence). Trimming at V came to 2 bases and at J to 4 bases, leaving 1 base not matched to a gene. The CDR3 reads CASSFGLAGADTQYF. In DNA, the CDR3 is TGTGCCAGCAGCTTCGGACTAGCGGGAGCAGATACGCAGTATTTT.

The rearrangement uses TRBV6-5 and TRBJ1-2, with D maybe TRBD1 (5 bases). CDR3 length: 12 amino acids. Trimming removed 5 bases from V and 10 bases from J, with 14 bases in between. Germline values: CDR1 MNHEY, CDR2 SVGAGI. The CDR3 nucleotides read TGTGCCAGCAGTATCACAGGTGGAGTCTACACCTTC. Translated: CASSITGGVYTF.

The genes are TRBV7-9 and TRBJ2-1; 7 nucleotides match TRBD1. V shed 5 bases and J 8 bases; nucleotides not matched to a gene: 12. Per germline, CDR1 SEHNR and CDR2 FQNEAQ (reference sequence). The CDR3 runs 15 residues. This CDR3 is CASSTLRDRSHEQFF. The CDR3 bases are TGTGCCAGCAGCACCCTACGGGACAGATCTCATGAGCAGTTCTTC.

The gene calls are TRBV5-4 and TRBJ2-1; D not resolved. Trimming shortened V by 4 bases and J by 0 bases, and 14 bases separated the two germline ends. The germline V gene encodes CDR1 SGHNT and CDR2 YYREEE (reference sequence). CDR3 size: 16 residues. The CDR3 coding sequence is TGTGCCAGCAGCCTGGCTGCGGCGAGCTCCTACAATGAGCAGTTCTTC. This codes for CASSLAAASSYNEQFF.

CDR3: CASSLIAPPIEQYF. For the CDR3, the DNA is TGTGCCAGCAGTTTAATTGCCCCCCCTATTGAGCAGTACTTC. The chain employs TRBV27 and TRBJ2-7; unclear D gene. V dropped 2 bases and J dropped 7 bases, with 15 bases sitting between them. This CDR3 has 14 amino acids. Germline V CDR1 and CDR2: MNHEY, SMNVEV (reference sequence).

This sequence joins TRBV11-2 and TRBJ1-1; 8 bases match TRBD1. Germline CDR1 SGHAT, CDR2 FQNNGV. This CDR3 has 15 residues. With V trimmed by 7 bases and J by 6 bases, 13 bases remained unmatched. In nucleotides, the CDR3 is TGTGCCAGCACCTATCAGGGGGCCGGTCGCCCTGAAGCTTTCTTT. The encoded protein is CASTYQGAGRPEAFF. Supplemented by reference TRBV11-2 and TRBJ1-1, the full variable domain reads EAGVAQSPRYKIIEKRQSVAFWCNPISGHATLYWYQQILGQGPKLLIQFQNNGVVDDSQLPKDRFSAERLKGVDSTLKIQPAKLEDSAVYLCASTYQGAGRPEAFFGQGTRLTVV.